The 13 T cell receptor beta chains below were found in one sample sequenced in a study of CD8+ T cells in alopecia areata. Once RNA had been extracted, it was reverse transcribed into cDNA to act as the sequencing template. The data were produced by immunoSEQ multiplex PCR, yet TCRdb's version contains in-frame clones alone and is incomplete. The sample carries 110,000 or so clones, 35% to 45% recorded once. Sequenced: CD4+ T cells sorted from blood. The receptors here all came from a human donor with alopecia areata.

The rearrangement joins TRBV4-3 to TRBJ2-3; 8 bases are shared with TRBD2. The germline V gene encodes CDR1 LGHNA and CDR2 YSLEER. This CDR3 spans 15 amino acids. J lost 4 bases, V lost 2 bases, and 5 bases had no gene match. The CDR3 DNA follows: TGCGCCAGCAGCCAATCGGGAGGGGGGCCAGATACGCAGTATTTT. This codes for CASSQSGGGPDTQYF.

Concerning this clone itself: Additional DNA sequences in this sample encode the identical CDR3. CDR3 sequence: CASSLGGPYNEQFF. CDR3 nucleotides: TGCGCCAGCAGCTTAGGGGGCCCCTACAATGAGCAGTTCTTC. J is TRBJ2-1 and V is TRBV5-1; 7 bases map to TRBD1. After removal of 2 bases from V and 2 bases from J, the junction contained 1 base not matched to a gene. Germline values: CDR1 SGHRS, CDR2 YFSETQ. The length of the CDR3 is 14 residues.

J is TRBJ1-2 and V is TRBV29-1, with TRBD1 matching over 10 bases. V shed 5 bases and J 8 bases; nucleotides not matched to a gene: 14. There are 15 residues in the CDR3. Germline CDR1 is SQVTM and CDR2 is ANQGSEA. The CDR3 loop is CSVNRQGAGVGGYTF. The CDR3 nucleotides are TGCAGCGTTAACAGACAGGGGGCAGGGGTTGGAGGCTACACCTTC.

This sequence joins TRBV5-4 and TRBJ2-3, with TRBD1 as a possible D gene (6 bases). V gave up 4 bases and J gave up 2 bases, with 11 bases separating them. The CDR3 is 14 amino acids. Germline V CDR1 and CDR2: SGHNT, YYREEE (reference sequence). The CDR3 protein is CASSQQGSTDTQYF. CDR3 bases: TGTGCCAGCAGCCAACAGGGATCCACAGATACGCAGTATTTT.

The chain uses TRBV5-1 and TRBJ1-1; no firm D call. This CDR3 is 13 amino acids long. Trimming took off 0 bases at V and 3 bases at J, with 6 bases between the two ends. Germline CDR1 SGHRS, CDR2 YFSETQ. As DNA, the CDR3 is TGCGCCAGCAGCTTGGCTTCCTACACTGAAGCTTTCTTT. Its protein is CASSLASYTEAFF.

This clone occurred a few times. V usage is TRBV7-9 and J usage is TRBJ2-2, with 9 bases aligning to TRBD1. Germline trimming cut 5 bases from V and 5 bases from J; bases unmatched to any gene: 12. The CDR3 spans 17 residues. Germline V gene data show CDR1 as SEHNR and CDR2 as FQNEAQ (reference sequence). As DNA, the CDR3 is TGTGCCAGCAGCCGTCTTCCCGGGACAGGGTTAACCGGGGAGCTGTTTTTT. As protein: CASSRLPGTGLTGELFF. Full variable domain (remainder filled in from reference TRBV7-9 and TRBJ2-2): DTGVSQNPRHKITKRGQNVTFRCDPISEHNRLYWYRQTLGQGPEFLTYFQNEAQLEKSRLLSDRFSAERPKGSFSTLEIQRTEQGDSAMYLCASSRLPGTGLTGELFFGEGSRLTVL.

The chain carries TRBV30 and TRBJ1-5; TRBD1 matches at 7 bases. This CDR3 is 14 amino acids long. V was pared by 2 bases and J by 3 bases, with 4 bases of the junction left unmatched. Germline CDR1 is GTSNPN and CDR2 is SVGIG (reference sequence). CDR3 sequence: CAWSRTGANQPQHF. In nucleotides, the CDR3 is TGTGCCTGGAGTCGGACAGGTGCCAATCAGCCCCAGCATTTT.

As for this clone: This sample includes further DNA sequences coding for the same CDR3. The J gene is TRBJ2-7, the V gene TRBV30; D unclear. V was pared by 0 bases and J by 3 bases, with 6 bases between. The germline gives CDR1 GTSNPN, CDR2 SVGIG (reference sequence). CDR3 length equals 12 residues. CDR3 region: CAWSVVGYEQYF. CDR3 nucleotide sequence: TGTGCCTGGAGTGTAGTGGGCTACGAGCAGTACTTC.

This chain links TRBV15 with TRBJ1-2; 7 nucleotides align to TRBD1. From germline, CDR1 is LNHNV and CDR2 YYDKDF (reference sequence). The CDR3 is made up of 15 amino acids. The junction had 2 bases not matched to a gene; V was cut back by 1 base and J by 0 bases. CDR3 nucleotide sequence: TGTGCCACCAGCAGAGGCACAGGGGCTAACTATGGCTACACCTTC. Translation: CATSRGTGANYGYTF.

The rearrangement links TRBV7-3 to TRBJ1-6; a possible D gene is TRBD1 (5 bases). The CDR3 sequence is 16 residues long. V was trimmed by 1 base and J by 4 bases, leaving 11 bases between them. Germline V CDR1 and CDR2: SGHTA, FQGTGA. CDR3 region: CASSLRSTAYNSPLHF. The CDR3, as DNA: TGTGCCAGCAGCTTAAGGTCGACAGCGTATAATTCACCCCTCCACTTT.

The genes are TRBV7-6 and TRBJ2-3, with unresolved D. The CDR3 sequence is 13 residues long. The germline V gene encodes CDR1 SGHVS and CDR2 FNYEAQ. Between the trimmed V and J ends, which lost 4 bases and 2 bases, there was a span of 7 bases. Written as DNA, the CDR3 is TGTGCCAGCAGCTCTGTTTTCACAGATACGCAGTATTTT. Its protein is CASSSVFTDTQYF. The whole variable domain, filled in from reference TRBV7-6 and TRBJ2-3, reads GAGVSQSPRYKVTKRGQDVALRCDPISGHVSLYWYRQALGQGPEFLTYFNYEAQQDKSGLPNDRFSAERPEGSISTLTIQRTEQRDSAMYRCASSSVFTDTQYFGPGTRLTVL.

The CDR3 DNA reads as TGCGCCAGCAGCCAAGAAGCCCTAGCGGGAGGGCTGGAGACCCAGTACTTC. Translation gives CASSQEALAGGLETQYF. The rearrangement joins TRBV4-3 to TRBJ2-5; TRBD2 matches at 12 bases. The V segment lost 0 bases and the J segment 5 bases; nucleotides outside the gene matches: 7. The germline gives CDR1 LGHNA, CDR2 YSLEER. The CDR3 contains 17 residues.

CDR3 DNA: TGTGCCAGCAGCGTAGATCCGACGCCGCACACCGGGGAGCTGTTTTTT. Translated, it gives CASSVDPTPHTGELFF. The rearrangement uses TRBV9 and TRBJ2-2; D not certain. The germline V and J ends were trimmed by 0 bases and 3 bases, with 12 bases remaining between them. This CDR3 contains 16 residues. Germline V gene lookup returns CDR1 SGDLS and CDR2 YYNGEE.